This TCR beta chain emerged from a study of T cells in Graves' hyperthyroidism and ophthalmopathy. Uncontrolled infection, other autoimmune disease, pregnancy and lactation each barred patients from inclusion. More than 9.5 ml fresh peripheral blood yielded the PBMCs. RNA transcripts yielded amplified TCR beta CDR3 regions. Researchers ran a first-round RT-PCR on the TCR CDR3 using the HTBI primer set. From the multiplex PCR reads, TCRdb called clonotypes with MiXCR, one entry per CDR3 protein. Counted here are around 300,000 distinct CDR3 sequences, about 15% occurring once; the ten biggest clones make up around 23%. CDR1 is SNHLY, CDR2 FYNNEI, per germline. V lost 3 bases, J lost 2 bases, and 8 bases stayed unmatched. The CDR3 is made up of 16 amino acids. Overall study findings and caveats: The blood repertoire included most of the expanded thyroid clonotypes above 0.001. Separation of ophthalmopathy from stable hyperthyroidism was achieved by a 13 V-J model.

This clonotype was counted a few times. The antigen remains unidentified. Sequenced: blood. V and J are TRBV2 and TRBJ2-3; 7 positions agree with TRBD2. The receptor was derived from a woman in her twenties or thirties with Graves' hyperthyroidism. CDR3 region: CASSERVLADTDTQYF. In DNA, the CDR3 is TGTGCCAGCAGTGAGAGGGTTCTAGCGGACACAGATACGCAGTATTTT.